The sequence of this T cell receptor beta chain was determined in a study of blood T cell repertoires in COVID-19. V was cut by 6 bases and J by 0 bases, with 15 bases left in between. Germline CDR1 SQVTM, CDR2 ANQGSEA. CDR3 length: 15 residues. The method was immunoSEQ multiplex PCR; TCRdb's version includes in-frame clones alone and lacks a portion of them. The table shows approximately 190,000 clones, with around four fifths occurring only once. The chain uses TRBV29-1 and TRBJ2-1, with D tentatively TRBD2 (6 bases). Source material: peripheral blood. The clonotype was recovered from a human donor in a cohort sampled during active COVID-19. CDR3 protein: CSVVAAGTSYNEQFF. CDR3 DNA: TGCAGCGTGGTTGCGGCGGGGACCTCCTACAATGAGCAGTTCTTC.